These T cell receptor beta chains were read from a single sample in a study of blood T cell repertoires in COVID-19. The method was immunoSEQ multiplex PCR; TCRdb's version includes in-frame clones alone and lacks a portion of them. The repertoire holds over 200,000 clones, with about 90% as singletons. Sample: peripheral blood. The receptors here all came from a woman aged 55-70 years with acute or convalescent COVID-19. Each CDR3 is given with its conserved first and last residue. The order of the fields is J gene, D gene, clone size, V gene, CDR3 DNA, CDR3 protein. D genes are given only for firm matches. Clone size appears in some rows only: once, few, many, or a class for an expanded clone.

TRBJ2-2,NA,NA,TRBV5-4,TGTGCCAGCAGCTTGTCCCAGGATGGGTACACCGGGGAGCTGTTTTTT,CASSLSQDGYTGELFF
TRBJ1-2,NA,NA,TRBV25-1,TGTGCCAGCAGTCCGGGCGGGCCCCCATATGGCTACACCTTC,CASSPGGPPYGYTF
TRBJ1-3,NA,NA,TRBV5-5,TGTGCCAGCAGCTTGTATCAGGGCCACTCTGGAAACACCATATATTTT,CASSLYQGHSGNTIYF
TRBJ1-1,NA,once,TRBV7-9,TGTGCCAGCAGCTTAGCAGGGAGGACTGAAGCTTTCTTT,CASSLAGRTEAFF
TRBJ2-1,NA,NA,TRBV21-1,TGTGCCAGCAGCAGACCTACCAGCGGGAACCATGAGCAGTTCTTC,CASSRPTSGNHEQFF
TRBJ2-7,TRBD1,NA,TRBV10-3,TGTGCCATCAGCGGACAGGGTGGGTACGAGCAGTACTTC,CAISGQGGYEQYF
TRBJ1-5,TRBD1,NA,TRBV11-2,TGTGCCAGCTCAGGGGGAGATAAGCCCCAGCATTTT,CASSGGDKPQHF
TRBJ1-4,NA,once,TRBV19,TGTGCCAGTAGTATAGACTGGACAGCGAATGAAAAACTGTTTTTT,CASSIDWTANEKLFF
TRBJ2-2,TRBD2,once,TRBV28,TGTGCCAGCAGTTTGGGAGGGGTGGGGGAGCTGTTTTTT,CASSLGGVGELFF
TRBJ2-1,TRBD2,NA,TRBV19,TGTGCCAGTAGTATGTGGCTAGCGGGAGGAAATGAGCAGTTCTTC,CASSMWLAGGNEQFF
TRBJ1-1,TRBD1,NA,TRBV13,TGTGCCAGCAGCTTCAGGTCTCAGGGGGGCACTGAAGCTTTCTTT,CASSFRSQGGTEAFF
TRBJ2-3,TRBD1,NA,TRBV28,TGTGCCAGCAGTCCCGACAGGGTTCGGACAGATACGCAGTATTTT,CASSPDRVRTDTQYF
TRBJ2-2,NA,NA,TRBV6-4,TGTGCCAGCAGACCTCTAGCTTACACCGGGGAGCTGTTTTTT,CASRPLAYTGELFF
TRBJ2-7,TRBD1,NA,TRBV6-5,TGTGCCAGCAGTTACTGGGGACAGAACTACGAGCAGTACTTC,CASSYWGQNYEQYF
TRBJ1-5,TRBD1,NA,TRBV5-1,TGCGCCAGCAGCTTGAGGCCAGGGGGCGACCAGCCCCAGCATTTT,CASSLRPGGDQPQHF
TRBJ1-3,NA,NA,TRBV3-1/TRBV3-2,TGTGCCAGCAGCCTGAGGACAACTGGAAACACCATATATTTT,CASSLRTTGNTIYF
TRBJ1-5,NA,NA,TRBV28,TGTGCCAGCAGACTGACGGGGATTTTGGGTCAGCCCCAGCATTTT,CASRLTGILGQPQHF
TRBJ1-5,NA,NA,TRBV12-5,TGTGCTAGTGGTTTGGTACGACAACGGTTTTATAGCAATCAGCCCCAGCATTTT,CASGLVRQRFYSNQPQHF
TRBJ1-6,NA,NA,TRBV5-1,TGCGCCAGCACCTTGAACAGGGTTTCGAATTCACCCCTCCACTTT,CASTLNRVSNSPLHF
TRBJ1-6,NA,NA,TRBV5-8,TGTGCCGGATCGGGTCTTGGGGCAATTAATTCACCCCTCCACTTT,CAGSGLGAINSPLHF
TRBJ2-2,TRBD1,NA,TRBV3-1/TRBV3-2,TGTGCCAGCAGCCCGGACAGGGGAAGCGGGGAGCTGTTTTTT,CASSPDRGSGELFF
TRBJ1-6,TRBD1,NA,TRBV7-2,TGTGCCAGCAGCTTCCAGGGGGCAGCCTATAATTCACCCCTCCACTTT,CASSFQGAAYNSPLHF
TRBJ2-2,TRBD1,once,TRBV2,TGTGCCAGCCAGGGACAGCTAAACACCGGGGAGCTGTTTTTT,CASQGQLNTGELFF
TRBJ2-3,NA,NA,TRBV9,TGTGCCAGCAGCGTAGAGCCTAGCACAGATACGCAGTATTTT,CASSVEPSTDTQYF
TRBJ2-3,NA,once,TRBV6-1,TGTGCCAGCAGTGAAAACCTAGGACTGGGCACAGATACGCAGTATTTT,CASSENLGLGTDTQYF
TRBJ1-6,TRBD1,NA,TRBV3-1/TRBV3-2,TGTGCCAGCTCGAAGACAGGGGGCTTAGGACTGAGCTCCTATAATTCACCCCTCCACTTT,CASSKTGGLGLSSYNSPLHF